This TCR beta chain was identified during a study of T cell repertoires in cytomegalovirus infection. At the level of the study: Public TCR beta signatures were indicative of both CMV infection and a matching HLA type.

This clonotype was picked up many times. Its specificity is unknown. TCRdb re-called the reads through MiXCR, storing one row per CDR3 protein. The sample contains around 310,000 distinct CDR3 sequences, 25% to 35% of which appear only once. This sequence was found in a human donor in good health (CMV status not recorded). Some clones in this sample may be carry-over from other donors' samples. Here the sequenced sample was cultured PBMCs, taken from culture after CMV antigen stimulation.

The CDR3 sequence is CASSPSVSGANVLTF. The CDR3 nucleotides are TGTGCCAGCAGCCCATCGGTCTCTGGGGCCAACGTCCTGACTTTC. The chain combines TRBV11-3 with TRBJ2-6; D call uncertain. CDR1 and CDR2 (germline): SGHNT, YENEEA. The CDR3 runs 15 residues. The V end lost 5 bases, the J end lost 0 bases, and 8 bases lay between the germline ends.